The 19 T cell receptor beta chains listed next were all sequenced from one sample in a study of control samples from healthy donors and cancer patients. TCRdb keeps only in-frame clones here, not all; method: immunoSEQ multiplex PCR. The profile shows some 130,000 clones, roughly 95% of them singletons. Sequenced input: blood. The receptors here all came from a man aged 25 to 45 in good health.

This clone is a singleton in its sample. The chain has TRBV2 and TRBJ1-1; the D is unclear. The CDR3 is made up of 11 amino acids. From germline, CDR1 is SNHLY and CDR2 FYNNEI. V was clipped by 6 bases and J by 8 bases, with 10 bases between them. CDR3 loop: CASREREEAFF. For the CDR3, the DNA is TGTGCCAGCAGAGAACGGGAAGAAGCTTTCTTT.

The V call is TRBV7-8, the J call TRBJ1-5; D is perhaps TRBD1 (5 bases). The CDR3 loop spans 16 amino acids. Germline lookup yields CDR1 SGHVS and CDR2 FQNEAQ. The V and J ends lost 1 base and 4 bases respectively, with 14 bases between them. In DNA, the CDR3 is TGTGCCAGCAGCTTAGAAAGGGGACTAACTAATCAGCCCCAGCATTTT. Translation: CASSLERGLTNQPQHF.

The rearrangement uses TRBV27 and TRBJ2-7; 9 nucleotides align to TRBD2. The CDR3 runs 15 residues. Germline CDR1 and CDR2: MNHEY and SMNVEV (reference sequence). Germline trimming cut 5 bases from V and 4 bases from J; bases unmatched to any gene: 9. The CDR3 nucleotides read TGTGCCAGCAGTCCGTTAGCGGGGGCCGCGTACGAGCAGTACTTC. Its protein product is CASSPLAGAAYEQYF.

V and J are TRBV24-1 and TRBJ2-1, with TRBD2 matching 10 bases. The CDR3 covers 16 residues. Germline assignment: CDR1 KGHDR and CDR2 SFDVKD. V trimming: 5 bases; J trimming: 6 bases; junction bases outside the gene matches: 9. Written as DNA, the CDR3 is TGTGCCACCAGTGGTCCTCTAGCGGGGGAGATCAATGAGCAGTTCTTC. Protein sequence: CATSGPLAGEINEQFF.

The gene calls are TRBV30 and TRBJ2-1, with 14 bases aligning to TRBD2. Germline V CDR1 and CDR2: GTSNPN, SVGIG (reference sequence). The CDR3 is made up of 16 amino acids. The trim removed 3 bases at V and 3 bases at J, leaving 4 bases unmatched. CDR3 sequence (DNA): TGTGCCTGGAGCCGGACTAGCGGGGGGTACTACAATGAGCAGTTCTTC. It codes for CAWSRTSGGYYNEQFF.

This rearrangement joins TRBV19 to TRBJ2-4; D is unclear. The germline CDR1 and CDR2 sequences are LNHDA and SQIVND (reference sequence). The CDR3 totals 11 residues. Trimming cost V 3 bases and J 7 bases, with 4 bases left between them. The CDR3 loop is CASSMGNIQYF. CDR3 DNA: TGTGCCAGTAGTATGGGGAACATTCAGTACTTC.

The chain is built from TRBV7-2 and TRBJ2-1; perhaps TRBD1 as D (6 bases). The CDR3 covers 16 residues. Trimming removed 5 bases from V and 8 bases from J, with 22 bases in between. CDR1 is SGHTA, CDR2 FQGNSA, per germline. The CDR3 nucleotides are TGTGCCAGCAGCGTCCTGGGGGCTCCTACAGGCGATGAGCAGTTCTTC. Residues: CASSVLGAPTGDEQFF. Variable domain in full (rest from reference TRBV7-2 and TRBJ2-1): GAGVSQSPSNKVTEKGKDVELRCDPISGHTALYWYRQSLGQGLEFLIYFQGNSAPDKSGLPSDRFSAERTGGSVSTLTIQRTQQEDSAVYLCASSVLGAPTGDEQFFGPGTRLTVL.

This clone was detected once. The CDR3 sequence: CASSPYAGATNEKLFF. The CDR3 region has the DNA TGTGCCAGCTCACCTTACGCGGGTGCAACTAATGAAAAACTGTTTTTT. The chain recombines TRBV18 with TRBJ1-4, with D hard to call. From germline, CDR1 is KGHSH and CDR2 LQKENI. This CDR3 is built from 16 residues. V was cut by 3 bases and J by 0 bases, with 11 bases left in between. The variable domain in full, with the rest retrieved from reference TRBV18 and TRBJ1-4, is NAGVMQNPRHLVRRRGQEARLRCSPMKGHSHVYWYRQLPEEGLKFMVYLQKENIIDESGMPKERFSAEFPKEGPSILRIQQVVRGDSAAYFCASSPYAGATNEKLFFGSGTQLSVL.

The genes are TRBV6-2 or TRBV6-3 and TRBJ1-6; D is unresolved. Trimming cost V 6 bases and J 7 bases, with 16 bases left between them. This CDR3 is 15 amino acids long. Germline-derived CDR1 and CDR2 are MNHEY and SVGEGT. CDR3 coding DNA: TGTGCCAGCAGCACCCCTCCGGGATCAAATTCACCCCTCCACTTT. Translating it yields CASSTPPGSNSPLHF.

The chain couples TRBV6-2 or TRBV6-3 to TRBJ1-3; tentative D call: TRBD1 (5 bases). The V gene lost 4 bases and the J gene lost 0 bases, with 10 bases spanning the gap. The CDR3 loop spans 15 amino acids. CDR1 and CDR2 from the germline V gene are MNHEY and SVGEGT. The CDR3 loop reads CASSSDRISGNTIYF. The CDR3 DNA follows: TGTGCCAGCAGTTCCGACAGAATCTCTGGAAACACCATATATTTT.

The rearrangement joins TRBV2 to TRBJ1-5, with 7 bases that match TRBD1. J gave up 1 base and V 3 bases, and 9 bases lay outside the gene matches. From germline, CDR1 is SNHLY and CDR2 FYNNEI. CDR3 length: 17 residues. CDR3 in amino acids: CASSEGWTDRSNQPQHF. In DNA, the CDR3 is TGTGCCAGCAGTGAGGGCTGGACGGACAGGAGCAATCAGCCCCAGCATTTT.

The V gene is TRBV5-1, the J gene TRBJ2-7; D remains unclear. CDR3 length equals 15 residues. Deletions cut 0 bases from V and 2 bases from J, with 12 bases between. Per germline, CDR1 SGHRS and CDR2 YFSETQ. In DNA form, the CDR3 reads TGCGCCAGCAGCTTGGCGGCGGACGGCACCTACGAGCAGTACTTC. It codes for CASSLAADGTYEQYF.

This chain joins TRBV29-1 and TRBJ1-1, with D possibly TRBD1 on 6 matching bases. Trimming took off 2 bases at V and 1 base at J, with 11 bases between the two ends. The CDR3 length is 14 residues. Germline V CDR1 and CDR2: SQVTM, ANQGSEA. The chain's CDR3 is CSVEKGVGNTEAFF. CDR3 sequence (DNA): TGCAGCGTTGAAAAGGGGGTGGGGAACACTGAAGCTTTCTTT.

The chain combines TRBV15 with TRBJ1-6; 7 positions match TRBD1. CDR1 is LNHNV and CDR2 is YYDKDF in the germline V gene (reference sequence). V was clipped by 8 bases and J by 2 bases; unmatched bases: 9. CDR3 length equals 16 residues. CDR3 sequence: CATGSGQGAYNSPLHF. The CDR3 DNA sequence: TGTGCCACCGGGTCAGGTCAGGGGGCCTATAATTCACCCCTCCACTTT.

This chain links TRBV3-1 (or the pseudogene TRBV3-2) with TRBJ2-2, with D hard to call. The CDR3 is made up of 14 amino acids. Germline lookup yields CDR1 LGHDT and CDR2 YNNKEL (reference sequence). Trimming removed 4 bases at V and 3 bases at J, with 9 bases between. In DNA, the CDR3 is TGTGCCAGCAGCCGCGCTAGGGACACCGGGGAGCTGTTTTTT. It codes for CASSRARDTGELFF.

The gene calls are TRBV20-1 and TRBJ1-5; no clear D. CDR1 and CDR2 (germline): DFQATT, SNEGSKA (reference sequence). The CDR3 length is 12 residues. Trimming left V 3 bases short and J 6 bases short, with 9 bases between. This CDR3 reads CSASNLGQPQHF. In DNA form, the CDR3 reads TGCAGTGCTAGTAATTTGGGTCAGCCCCAGCATTTT.

The chain couples TRBV2 to TRBJ1-4; TRBD1 might be the D (5 bases). This CDR3 comprises 15 residues. In germline, CDR1 is SNHLY, CDR2 FYNNEI. Trimming removed 6 bases from V and 8 bases from J, with 19 bases in between. CDR3 bases: TGTGCCAGCAGCGCTCAGGGAGTGCTTCGCGAAAAACTGTTTTTT. This encodes CASSAQGVLREKLFF.

The rearrangement uses TRBV6-2 or TRBV6-3 and TRBJ2-4; D is possibly TRBD1 (6 bases). CDR1 is MNHEY and CDR2 is SVGEGT in the germline V gene. The CDR3 has 20 amino acids. Trimming removed 0 bases from V and 0 bases from J, with 21 bases in between. The CDR3 here is CASSYSARGGVLLAKNIQYF. For the CDR3, the DNA is TGTGCCAGCAGTTACTCGGCCAGGGGCGGAGTTCTTTTAGCCAAAAACATTCAGTACTTC.

This chain joins TRBV20-1 and TRBJ2-7; D unresolved. The germline CDR1 and CDR2 sequences are DFQATT and SNEGSKA (reference sequence). Deletions cut 5 bases from V and 0 bases from J, with 5 bases between. This CDR3 is 11 amino acids long. The CDR3: CSAPSSYEQYF. The CDR3 DNA sequence: TGCAGTGCTCCCAGCTCCTACGAGCAGTACTTC.